Sequencing of this TCR beta chain was carried out in a study of blood T cells in healthy people across ages. Of note for this clonotype: What it recognizes is unknown.

Study results and caveats: Because sorting was not performed, PBMCs prevented conclusive naive versus antigen-experienced comparison. Donor CMV infection status was unknown, possibly confounding age-related changes in expanded clonotypes.

Next came a second PCR, run for about 7 to 11 cycles, which used a sample-barcoded 5' primer along with a J-beta primer mix. TCRdb processed the 5' RACE reads anew with MiXCR; each CDR3 protein has one entry. This sample has about 970,000 distinct CDR3 sequences, with 45% to 60% found just once. CDR3 length: 16 residues. The germline CDR1 and CDR2 sequences are SGHTA and FQGNSA. J gave up 3 bases and V 1 base, and 6 bases lay outside the gene matches. Each individual donor underwent a draw of roughly 10 milliliters of peripheral blood. The clonotype was recovered from a woman aged 60-75 years in good health. The sample was blood. V is TRBV7-2 and J is TRBJ2-7; TRBD2 matches 10 bases. Here the CDR3 reads CASSLGSLAGVYEQYF. The CDR3, as DNA: TGTGCCAGCAGCTTAGGGTCTCTAGCGGGGGTCTACGAGCAGTACTTC.